This T cell receptor (beta chain) comes out of a study of blood T cell repertoires in COVID-19. Study-level background: T cells, B-cell-depleted T cells, or PBMCs provided the cDNA or gDNA that served as material.

V shed 5 bases, J shed 1 base, and the junction held 6 bases outside the gene matches. Germline-derived CDR1 and CDR2 are SGHRS and YFSETQ. The CDR3 is 15 amino acids. Method: immunoSEQ multiplex PCR; TCRdb's copy keeps in-frame clones and lacks some. The sample has more than 100,000 clones, over 75% seen once; the top ten hold 6% to 6.5%. Sequencing was performed on peripheral blood. The source of this sequence is a human donor in a cohort sampled during active COVID-19. V and J are TRBV5-1 and TRBJ2-7; 10 bases are shared with TRBD1. The CDR3 nucleotides are TGCGCCAGCAGAATGACAGGGGGCGAGTCCTACGAGCAGTACTTC. Translated, it gives CASRMTGGESYEQYF.